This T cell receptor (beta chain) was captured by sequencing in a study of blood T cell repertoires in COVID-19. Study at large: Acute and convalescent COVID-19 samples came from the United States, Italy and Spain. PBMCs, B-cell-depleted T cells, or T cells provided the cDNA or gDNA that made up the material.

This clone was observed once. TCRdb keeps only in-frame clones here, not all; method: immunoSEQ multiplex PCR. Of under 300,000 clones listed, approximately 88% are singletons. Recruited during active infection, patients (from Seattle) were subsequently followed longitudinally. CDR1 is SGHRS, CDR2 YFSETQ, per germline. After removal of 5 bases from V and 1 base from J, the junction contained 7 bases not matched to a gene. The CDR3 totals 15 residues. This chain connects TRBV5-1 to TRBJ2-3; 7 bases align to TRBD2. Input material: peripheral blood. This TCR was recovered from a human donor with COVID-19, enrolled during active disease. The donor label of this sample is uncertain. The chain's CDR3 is CASSFEAGGTDTQYF. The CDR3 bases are TGCGCCAGCAGTTTCGAGGCGGGAGGCACAGATACGCAGTATTTT.